A single sample is the source of the 19 T cell receptor beta chains below, sequenced in a study of CD8 T cells in Susac syndrome. Random hexamers were used to reverse transcribe an amount of roughly 0.5 to 1 ug RNA. A single record per CDR3 protein comes from TCRdb applying MiXCR to the immunoSEQ multiplex PCR reads. The profile shows 150,000 to 200,000 distinct CDR3 sequences, approximately 96% of them singletons. Sequencing input: CD4+ T cells from PBMCs. These receptor sequences come from a human donor with multiple sclerosis.

This chain joins TRBV29-1 and TRBJ2-1; TRBD2 aligns across 8 bases. This CDR3 is built from 14 residues. The V gene end was trimmed by 6 bases and the J gene end by 5 bases; junction bases not matched to a gene: 9. In germline, CDR1 is SQVTM, CDR2 ANQGSEA. This CDR3 reads CSVGGVLINNEQFF. The DNA of the CDR3 is TGCAGCGTCGGGGGGGTGCTCATCAACAATGAGCAGTTCTTC.

The V call is TRBV5-1, the J call TRBJ2-7, with TRBD1 as a possible D gene (5 bases). In germline, CDR1 is SGHRS, CDR2 YFSETQ. This CDR3 region has 15 residues. V lost 4 bases and J lost 6, with 20 bases in between. Here the CDR3 DNA reads TGCGCCAGCAGCCCTCAGGGTCCCGCCAGCTCCGAGCAGTACTTC. Encoded protein: CASSPQGPASSEQYF.

The sample holds one count of this clonotype. The chain has TRBV5-1 and TRBJ2-6, with D hard to call. Trimming took 5 bases from V and 0 from J, leaving 6 bases between them. CDR1 and CDR2 from the germline V gene are SGHRS and YFSETQ. This CDR3 is 14 amino acids long. CDR3 nucleotide sequence: TGCGCCAGCAGGGGGTACTCTGGGGCCAACGTCCTGACTTTC. It specifies CASRGYSGANVLTF.

The chain links TRBV20-1 to TRBJ2-1; no definite D call. The germline V gene encodes CDR1 DFQATT and CDR2 SNEGSKA (reference sequence). This CDR3 has 14 amino acids. Trimming removed 5 bases at V and 1 base at J, with 12 bases between. The CDR3 region has the DNA TGCAGTGCTCCCCCCCCAGATTCCTACAATGAGCAGTTCTTC. Translating it yields CSAPPPDSYNEQFF.

This clonotype was observed a single time. The chain is built from TRBV23-1 and TRBJ1-6; no definite D call. TRBV23-1 is marked as an open reading frame, function uncertain. With 0 bases removed from V and 0 bases from J, the gap between germline ends came to 9 bases. CDR3 length: 17 residues. CDR3 protein: CASSQSSSYSYNSPLHF. The CDR3 coding sequence is TGCGCCAGCAGTCAATCATCCAGTTACTCCTATAATTCACCCCTCCACTTT.

As concerns this clonotype: An end of the junction differs from the germline gene, which may be a read error. V gene TRBV20-1 combines with J gene TRBJ2-4; tentative D call: TRBD1 (5 bases). Per germline, CDR1 DFQATT and CDR2 SNEGSKA (reference sequence). CDR3 length equals 13 residues. The CDR3 region is CSARVDRENIQYF. For the CDR3, the DNA is TGCAGCGCTAGAGTAGACAGAGAAAACATTCAGTACTTC.

The rearrangement uses TRBV5-4 and TRBJ1-2; a possible D gene is TRBD1 (5 bases). Germline CDR1 is SGHNT and CDR2 is YYREEE (reference sequence). CDR3 length: 15 amino acids. V shed 4 bases and J shed 0 bases, with 13 bases lying between them. CDR3 DNA: TGTGCCAGCAGCGGAGCCGGGGCGACTAACTATGGCTACACCTTC. This sequence encodes CASSGAGATNYGYTF.

J is TRBJ1-2 and V is TRBV12-3 or TRBV12-4; perhaps TRBD1 as D (5 bases). The germline V and J ends were trimmed by 2 bases and 12 bases, with 13 bases remaining between them. This CDR3 spans 12 amino acids. The CDR3 is CASSLSGTEDTF. The CDR3, as DNA: TGTGCCAGCAGTTTATCCGGGACGGAGGACACCTTC.

The chain carries TRBV12-3 or TRBV12-4 and TRBJ2-3; D is unclear. Trimming stripped 6 bases from V and 4 bases from J, with 8 bases between. This CDR3 has 12 amino acids. In DNA, the CDR3 is TGTGCCAGCAGGGACGGATCAGATACGCAGTATTTT. Translated: CASRDGSDTQYF.

The rearrangement joins TRBV24-1 to TRBJ2-6, with TRBD1 identical over 8 bases. V lost 11 bases and J lost 3; bases outside the gene matches: 5. From germline, CDR1 is KGHDR and CDR2 SFDVKD. The CDR3 is made up of 14 amino acids. CDR3 DNA sequence: TGTGCCATCGCGGACAGGGATGGGGCCAACGTCCTGACTTTC. It is translated as CAIADRDGANVLTF.

The chain recombines TRBV11-1 with TRBJ1-1, with D unresolved. This CDR3 is 14 amino acids long. Trimming shortened V by 5 bases and J by 3 bases, and 13 bases separated the two germline ends. The germline V gene encodes CDR1 SGHAT and CDR2 FQDESV (reference sequence). CDR3 bases: TGTGCCAGCAGCCCAAGCCTCACGGACACTGAAGCTTTCTTT. Translated, it gives CASSPSLTDTEAFF.

The rearrangement uses TRBV3-1 and TRBJ2-1, with D possibly being TRBD2 (6 bases). V was clipped by 7 bases and J by 2 bases, with 12 bases between them. CDR1 is LGHDT, CDR2 YNNKEL, per germline (reference sequence). The CDR3 runs 14 residues. The CDR3 region has the DNA TGTGCCAGCACGCAGGACTATACCTACAATGAGCAGTTCTTC. It is translated as CASTQDYTYNEQFF.

The rearrangement joins TRBV12-3 or TRBV12-4 to TRBJ2-3; D unclear. This CDR3 comprises 11 residues. Trimming left V 6 bases short and J 6 bases short, with 7 bases between. The CDR3 region is CASRAGDTQYF. CDR3 nucleotide sequence: TGTGCCAGCAGGGCCGGTGATACGCAGTATTTT.

The rearrangement uses TRBV20-1 and TRBJ2-3, with 8 bases lining up with TRBD2. The CDR3 runs to 14 residues. The trim removed 6 bases at V and 2 bases at J, leaving 7 bases unmatched. Germline CDR1 and CDR2: DFQATT and SNEGSKA (reference sequence). CDR3 sequence: CSAKPGGPTDTQYF. The CDR3 region has the DNA TGCAGTGCAAAACCGGGGGGGCCCACAGATACGCAGTATTTT.

This chain connects TRBV25-1 to TRBJ1-1; 7 bases are a match to TRBD1. V gave up 5 bases and J gave up 3 bases; unmatched junction bases: 3. CDR1 MGHDK and CDR2 SYGVNS come from the germline V gene. The CDR3 length is 13 residues. CDR3 sequence: CASSNTGDTEAFF. DNA for the CDR3: TGTGCCAGCAGTAACACAGGGGACACTGAAGCTTTCTTT.

The gene calls are TRBV5-1 and TRBJ1-2; 7 bases are shared with TRBD1. This CDR3 spans 14 amino acids. J was trimmed by 0 bases and V by 3 bases; bases with no gene match: 2. Germline V CDR1 and CDR2: SGHRS, YFSETQ. CDR3 DNA sequence: TGCGCCAGCAGCTCGGGACAGACTAACTATGGCTACACCTTC. Protein: CASSSGQTNYGYTF. Full variable domain (outside the CDR3, taken from reference TRBV5-1 and TRBJ1-2): KAGVTQTPRYLIKTRGQQVTLSCSPISGHRSVSWYQQTPGQGLQFLFEYFSETQRNKGNFPGRFSGRQFSNSRSEMNVSTLELGDSALYLCASSSGQTNYGYTFGSGTRLTVV.

The V and J genes are TRBV9 and TRBJ2-3; the D call may be TRBD1 or TRBD2 (5 bases each). This CDR3 spans 14 amino acids. Looked up from germline, CDR1 is SGDLS and CDR2 is YYNGEE. Trimming pared 2 bases from V and 8 bases from J, leaving 15 bases between. CDR3 bases: TGTGCCAGCAGCGTTTGGCCGGGGACGGGTACGCAGTATTTT. Protein sequence: CASSVWPGTGTQYF.

The rearrangement uses TRBV19 and TRBJ1-2, with unresolved D. Germline V CDR1 and CDR2: LNHDA, SQIVND (reference sequence). This CDR3 is 14 amino acids long. Trimming removed 7 bases from V and 4 bases from J, with 16 bases in between. CDR3 in amino acids: CASTAQADIYGYTF. CDR3 bases: TGTGCCAGTACAGCCCAGGCCGATATCTATGGCTACACCTTC.

The chain recombines TRBV6-2 or TRBV6-3 with TRBJ1-5; D uncertain. V was cut by 2 bases and J by 6 bases, with 11 bases left in between. There are 14 residues in the CDR3. Germline loops: CDR1 MNHEY, CDR2 SVGEGT. The CDR3 loop is CASSYRGGLQPQHF. Written as DNA, the CDR3 is TGTGCCAGCAGTTACCGGGGAGGACTTCAGCCCCAGCATTTT.